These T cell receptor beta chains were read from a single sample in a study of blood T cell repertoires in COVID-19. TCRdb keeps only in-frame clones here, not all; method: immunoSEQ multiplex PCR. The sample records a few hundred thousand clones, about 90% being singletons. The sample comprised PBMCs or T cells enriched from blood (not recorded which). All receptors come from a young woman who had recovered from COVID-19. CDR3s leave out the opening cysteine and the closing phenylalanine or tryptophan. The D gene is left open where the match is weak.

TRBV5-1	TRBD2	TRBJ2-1	ASSYGLADYNEQF
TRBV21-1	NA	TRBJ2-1	ASSKAPSAGGHNEQF
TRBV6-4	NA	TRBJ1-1	AKSMTAYRATEAF
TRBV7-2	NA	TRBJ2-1	ASSSGLFNEQF
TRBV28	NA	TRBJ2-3	ASRHGGSGDTQY
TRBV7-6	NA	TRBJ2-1	ATEAGVYNEQF
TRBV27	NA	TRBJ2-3	ASSPRQSDTQY
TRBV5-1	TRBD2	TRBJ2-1	ASRTSDSYNEQF
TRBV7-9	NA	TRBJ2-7	ASSLAGAGMRSYEQY
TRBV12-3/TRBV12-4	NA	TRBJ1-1	ASSFHEAF
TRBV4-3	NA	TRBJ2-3	ASSQSRNTDTQY
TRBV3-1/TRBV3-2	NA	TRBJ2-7	ASSQTQGIYEQY
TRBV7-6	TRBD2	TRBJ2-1	ASSSPLAGGASYEQF
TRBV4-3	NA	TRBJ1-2	ASSHGGGGNYGYT
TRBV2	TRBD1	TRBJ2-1	ASTKSTGRPYNEQF
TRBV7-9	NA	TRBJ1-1	ASSLASAGVGTEAF
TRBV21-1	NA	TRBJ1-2	PGGGRLYGYT
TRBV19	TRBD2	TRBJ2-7	ASSPTTSGMYEQY
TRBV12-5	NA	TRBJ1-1	ASGGGGVNTEAF
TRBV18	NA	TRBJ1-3	ASSLQPDFDSGNTIY
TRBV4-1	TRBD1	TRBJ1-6	ASSPSGQANSPLH
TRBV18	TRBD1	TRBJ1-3	ASSPPYGQGAAPSGNTIY
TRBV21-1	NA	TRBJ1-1	ASSKWSREVNTEAF
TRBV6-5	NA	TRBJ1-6	ASGHAGNSPLH
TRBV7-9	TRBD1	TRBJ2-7	ASKPGQEHTEQY
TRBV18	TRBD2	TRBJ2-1	ASSRRRESSNEQF
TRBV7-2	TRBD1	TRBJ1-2	ASRDSDRVGGYT
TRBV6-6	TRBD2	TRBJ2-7	ASRRLAGGPYEQY
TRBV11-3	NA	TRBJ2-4	ASSHGRGKNIQY
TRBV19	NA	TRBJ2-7	ASSNPTSSYEQY
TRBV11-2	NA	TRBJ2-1	ASSLEFYEQF
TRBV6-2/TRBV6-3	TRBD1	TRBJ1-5	ASSGDRGIYQPQH
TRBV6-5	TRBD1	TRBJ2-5	ACCLGTGLQETQY
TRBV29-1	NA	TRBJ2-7	SVDGGNVYEQY
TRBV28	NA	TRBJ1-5	DSSQTTYSNQPQH
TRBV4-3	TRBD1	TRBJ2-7	ASSPTGGTYEQY
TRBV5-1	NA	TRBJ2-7	ASSLATGASSYEQY
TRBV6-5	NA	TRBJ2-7	ASMLKGHPVWEQY
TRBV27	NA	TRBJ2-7	ASSEREDEQY
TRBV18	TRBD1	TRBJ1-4	ASSRTTGANEKLF
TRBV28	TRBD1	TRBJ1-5	ASSLRQGVQPQH
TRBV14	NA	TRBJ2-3	ASSQDPADTQY
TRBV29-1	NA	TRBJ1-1	SVVLTGLNTEAF
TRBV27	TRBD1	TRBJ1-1	ASSPSPGQPEAF
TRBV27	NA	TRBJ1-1	ASSLGAYQAMNTEAF
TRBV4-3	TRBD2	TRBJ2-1	ASSLHAGADLYNEQF
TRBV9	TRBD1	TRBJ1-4	ASSVATTTGGLNEKLF
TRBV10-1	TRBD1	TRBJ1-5	ASSEIGTGCRQPQH
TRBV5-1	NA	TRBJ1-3	ASSPGDLSGNTIY
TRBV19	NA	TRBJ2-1	ASSITGQYNEQF
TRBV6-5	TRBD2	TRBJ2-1	ASRRQRGLDEQF
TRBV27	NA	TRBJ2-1	ASSLSSRDEQF
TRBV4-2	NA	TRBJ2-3	ASSQDQTGIFTDTQY
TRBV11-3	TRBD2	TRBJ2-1	ASSLSPGTSVDNEQF
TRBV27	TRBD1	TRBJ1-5	ASSPRPTGGNQPQH
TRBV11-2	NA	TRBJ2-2	ASSFREPNTGELF
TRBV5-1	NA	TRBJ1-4	ASSPGQTDNEKLF